This TCR beta chain originates from a study of blood T cell repertoires in COVID-19 (dated by TCRdb to about 2020). Background for the entire study: The collaborator samples originated in the United States, Italy and Spain and spanned the acute and convalescent phases of COVID-19. The prospective study material was composed of cDNA or gDNA derived from T cells, B-cell-depleted T cells, or PBMCs. Subjects who had been exposed to COVID-19, were actively infected with it, or had recovered from it provided the deeply sampled blood TCRbeta repertoires that made up the dataset. The repertoires were released in a freely available public database meant as a resource for research on the immune response to SARS-CoV-2. Where available, HLA class I and class II types were obtained from metadata supplied by the sample provider rather than from assay-based typing. Sample metadata almost always included a de-identified subject ID, COVID-19 status, age in years and sex. Samples were obtained from the ongoing ImmuneRACE study (first 160 participants) and from over 1,000 subjects provided by 6 global collaborators.

Broad study findings and their caveats: The amount of clinical and demographic metadata varied by source and participant and was provided uncurated.

The V end gives up 5 bases and the J end 5 bases, leaving 2 bases in the junction not matched to a gene. The cysteine opens and the phenylalanine closes a CDR3 of 13 amino acids. Only the CDR3 part of the read is kept: 39 bases, read in frame from the first base. CDR1 SGHTA and CDR2 FQGNSA were looked up in the germline V gene. Of note for this clone: No cognate antigen has been identified for it. No base quality values were provided; no much bigger clone lies one nucleotide off.

The immunoSEQ Assay, a bias-controlled multiplex PCR, was used to amplify TCRbeta CDR3 regions from genomic DNA. As for the authors' bioinformatics: The number of nucleated cells in each sample was estimated from the amplification of reference gene primers within the assay. To quantify the absolute abundance of each unique TCRbeta CDR3 rearrangement, sequence reads were collapsed and filtered. For each sample, productive Simpson clonality was calculated as the square root of Simpson's diversity index over productive rearrangements. In its TCRdb copy, this immuneACCESS table keeps in-frame sequences only and misses some clones. Where compared with another copy, unresolved V genes explain less than half of these, and the others have no known cause. Clone size and V and J calls were adopted from that table, with D and trimming inferred from the DNA. The sample table holds more than 95,000 clones, of which roughly four fifths were seen once. Jointly, the top ten make up 17% of the sample.

One collaborating source in Seattle enrolled patients while the patients were actively infected and followed the patients over time throughout the course of disease. The collaborating institutions used their own protocols to collect whole blood in K2EDTA tubes. For TCRbeta analysis, collaborator samples were shipped as frozen whole blood, as isolated PBMCs, or as DNA extracted from either sample type. Sequences were obtained from peripheral blood. Rearrangement joined TRBV7-2 to TRBJ2-5; 10 nucleotides in the junction match TRBD1. The TCR was taken from a man between 25 and 39 years old with COVID-19, enrolled during active disease. The nucleotide sequence reads TGTGCCAGCAGCCGACAGGGGGCGGAGACCCAGTACTTC. Protein translation: CASSRQGAETQYF. With the portions outside the CDR3 filled from the reference TRBV7-2 and TRBJ2-5 genes, the complete variable region becomes GAGVSQSPSNKVTEKGKDVELRCDPISGHTALYWYRQSLGQGLEFLIYFQGNSAPDKSGLPSDRFSAERTGGSVSTLTIQRTQQEDSAVYLCASSRQGAETQYFGPGTRLLVL.